Following are 30 T cell receptor beta chains from one sample sequenced in a study of T cells in women clearing cervical HPV infection (dated by TCRdb to the late 2010s). Library preparation was by the immunoSEQ multiplex PCR assay. TCRdb mirrors the immuneACCESS table, restricted to in-frame sequences. Some clones are absent from its copies; in checked studies, under half trace to an unresolved V gene, and the reason for the others is unknown. The table for this sample lists about 19,000 clones. About 17% of the sample belongs to the ten largest clones. The sample comprised blood buffy coat. These receptor sequences come from a woman aged 18-70 years with a cervical HPV16 infection that either progressed to CIN3+ or cleared (not recorded which).

A note on this clone: The CDR3 is cut off 3 residues early in the read; its end comes from the germline J gene. The rearrangement links TRBV5-1 to TRBJ2-7; tentative D call: TRBD1 (6 bases). The V gene's germline CDR1 is SGHRS and CDR2 YFSETQ. V was cut by 4 bases and J by 2 bases, with 10 bases left in between. This CDR3 spans 13 amino acids. The part of the CDR3 DNA that was read is TGCGCCAGCAGCCAGGGGATTACCTACGAG. Translated, it gives CASSQGITYE. The entire CDR3 protein is CASSQGITYEQYF.

As regards this clone: At one end, the junction sequence differs from germline, possibly due to a read error. Sequencing ends 3 residues short of the CDR3 end; the germline J gene provides the rest. The sample has other DNA sequences that encode this CDR3 too. V is TRBV5-6 and J is TRBJ1-3; maybe TRBD1 (6 bases). Germline CDR1 is SGHDT and CDR2 is YYEEEE. This CDR3 spans 15 amino acids. CDR3 protein: CASSLAAGVGNTIYF. Incomplete CDR3 DNA: TGTGCCAGCAGCTTGGCGGCAGGGGTTGGAAACACT.

About this clone itself: The missing CDR3 end, 3 residues past where the read stops, is filled in from the germline J gene. The V and J genes are TRBV29-1 and TRBJ2-7; the match to TRBD2 covers 8 bases. The CDR3 spans 14 residues. Unmatched junction bases numbered 9, after V lost 2 bases and J lost 6 bases. The V gene's germline CDR1 is SQVTM and CDR2 ANQGSEA. CDR3 protein: CSVEIAGSMGEQYF. The covered CDR3 bases are TGCAGCGTTGAAATAGCGGGGTCAATGGGCGAG.

As to this clone: The read gets to within 3 residues of the CDR3 end, and the germline J gene fills in the rest. The rearrangement links TRBV20-1 to TRBJ1-5; D is unclear. Trimming cost V 6 bases and J 2 bases, with 14 bases left between them. This CDR3 region has 14 residues. Per the germline V gene, CDR1 is DFQATT and CDR2 is SNEGSKA (reference sequence). CDR3 region: CSALAWSGNQPQHF. CDR3 DNA, as far as it was read: TGCAGTGCGTTGGCCTGGAGCGGCAATCAGCCC.

Remarks on this clone: The read is 3 residues too short to cover the CDR3 end, so that end is filled in from the germline J gene. The rearrangement uses TRBV6-2 or TRBV6-3 and TRBJ2-7, with TRBD2 matching over 8 bases. The CDR3 is made up of 14 amino acids. Unmatched junction bases numbered 6, after V lost 6 bases and J lost 2 bases. Germline V CDR1 and CDR2: MNHEY, SVGEGT. The CDR3 bases that were read are TGTGCCAGCAGCCCGGGACTAGAGGCCTACGAG. Encoded protein: CASSPGLEAYE. The whole CDR3 protein reads CASSPGLEAYEQYF.

Note on this clone: The sequence runs out 3 residues before the end of the CDR3; the remainder is reconstructed from the germline J gene. The chain recombines TRBV20-1 with TRBJ1-5; D remains unclear. Germline-derived CDR1 and CDR2 are DFQATT and SNEGSKA (reference sequence). Between the trimmed V and J ends, which lost 2 bases and 5 bases, there was a span of 16 bases. This CDR3 has 15 amino acids. CDR3 bases read: TGCAGTGCTAGATCGCCGGGGAGGGTGGATCAGCCC. Protein product: CSARSPGRVDQP. The CDR3 in full is CSARSPGRVDQPQHF.

In the case of this clone: The observed sequence ends 3 residues before the CDR3 terminus, with the missing tail filled in from the germline J gene. The V gene is TRBV27, the J gene TRBJ2-7; 7 bases fit TRBD1. After removal of 6 bases from V and 5 bases from J, the junction contained 13 bases not matched to a gene. Germline V CDR1 and CDR2: MNHEY, SMNVEV (reference sequence). This CDR3 comprises 15 residues. The DNA read from the CDR3 is TGTGCCAGCAGATTCTCCGGGACAGAGAGGCACGAG. Protein: CASRFSGTERHE. The complete CDR3 protein is CASRFSGTERHEQYF.

A remark on this clone: The sequenced fragment ends 3 residues before the CDR3 boundary, so the rest is inferred from the germline J gene. J is TRBJ1-2 and V is TRBV7-6; TRBD1 is a possible D gene (5 bases). CDR3 length: 17 amino acids. Germline V gene data show CDR1 as SGHVS and CDR2 as FNYEAQ. The CDR3 reads CASSYYPSGGNTDTYTF. The sequenced part of the CDR3 DNA is TGTGCCAGCAGCTACTACCCTAGCGGGGGGAACACAGATACC. The full variable domain, completed using reference TRBV7-6 and TRBJ1-2, is GAGVSQSPRYKVTKRGQDVALRCDPISGHVSLYWYRQALGQGPEFLTYFNYEAQQDKSGLPNDRFSAERPEGSISTLTIQRTEQRDSAMYRCASSYYPSGGNTDTYTFGSGTRLTVV.

Regarding this clone: Read data end 3 residues before the CDR3 end; the end is taken from the germline J gene. V and J are TRBV5-1 and TRBJ2-2; 8 bases fit TRBD2. Germline V CDR1 and CDR2: SGHRS, YFSETQ. The CDR3 loop spans 15 amino acids. The CDR3 loop is CASRGGRSGANVLFF. The sequenced CDR3 bases are TGCGCCAGCCGGGGGGGGAGGAGTGGGGCCAACGTG.

Turning to this clone: One junction end does not reproduce the germline sequence, and a read error may be involved. Other DNA sequences in this sample translate to the same CDR3. CDR3 region: CARRSDSNSGNTIYF. The sequenced part of the CDR3 DNA is TGTGCCCGCCGCTCGGACAGCAACTCTGGAAACACT. The chain links TRBV30 to TRBJ1-3; a weak D match, TRBD1 (6 bases). The CDR3 end falls 3 residues outside the read, so it is completed with the germline J gene. CDR3 length equals 15 residues. In germline, CDR1 is GTSNPN, CDR2 SVGIG (reference sequence).

Worth noting for this clone: The CDR3 is cut off 3 residues early in the read; its end comes from the germline J gene. V usage is TRBV5-4 and J usage is TRBJ1-4, with TRBD1 matching over 11 bases. The CDR3 is 14 residues long. CDR1 and CDR2 from the germline V gene are SGHNT and YYREEE (reference sequence). V lost 4 bases, J lost 7 bases, and 3 bases stayed unmatched. The CDR3 sequence is CASSEDRGREKLFF. The CDR3 bases that were read are TGTGCCAGCAGCGAGGACAGGGGGCGTGAAAAA.

About this clone: The CDR3 end is not reached by the read, which stops 3 residues before it; the germline J gene fills it in. This sequence joins TRBV6-4 and TRBJ1-1, with 7 nucleotides matching TRBD1. The CDR3 extends over 13 amino acids. V shed 6 bases and J 3 bases; nucleotides not matched to a gene: 4. Germline loops: CDR1 MRHNA, CDR2 SNTAGT. The CDR3 bases that were read are TGTGCCAGCAGGGATACAGGGGACACTGAA. It yields the protein CASRDTGDTE. The full CDR3 reads CASRDTGDTEAFF.

Worth noting for this clone: The read ends 3 residues shy of where the CDR3 ends; the end is completed using the germline J gene. V is TRBV5-1 and J is TRBJ1-1; 8 nucleotides match TRBD1. The V gene's germline CDR1 is SGHRS and CDR2 YFSETQ. V lost 0 bases, J lost 1 base, and 5 bases stayed unmatched. CDR3 size: 16 residues. The CDR3 loop is CASSLGQGAGNTEAFF. CDR3 bases read: TGCGCCAGCAGCTTGGGGCAGGGGGCTGGGAACACTGAA. The whole variable domain, remainder taken from reference TRBV5-1 and TRBJ1-1, is KAGVTQTPRYLIKTRGQQVTLSCSPISGHRSVSWYQQTPGQGLQFLFEYFSETQRNKGNFPGRFSGRQFSNSRSEMNVSTLELGDSALYLCASSLGQGAGNTEAFFGQGTRLTVV.

The sequenced CDR3 bases are TGTGCCAGCAGCTTAGTGGACAGGGCTCAAGATACG. It yields the protein CASSLVDRAQDT. The CDR3 as a whole reads CASSLVDRAQDTAFF. The J gene is TRBJ1-1, the V gene TRBV7-2; 8 nucleotides agree with TRBD1. The read stops 3 residues short of the end of the CDR3; the missing end is completed from the germline J gene. The CDR3 contains 15 residues. Germline V gives CDR1 SGHTA, CDR2 FQGNSA.

As for this clone: The DNA ends 3 residues before the CDR3 does, and the rest of the CDR3 is filled in from the germline J gene. This chain uses TRBV10-3 with TRBJ2-3; 7 bases agree with TRBD2. The CDR3 has 14 amino acids. CDR1 is ENHRY and CDR2 is SYGVKD in the germline V gene. CDR3 DNA, as far as it was read: TGTGCCATCAGTGTTGGGGGGGGGAGAGAGACG. It encodes CAISVGGGRET. The full CDR3 protein reads CAISVGGGRETQYF.

Of note for this clone: The CDR3 end falls 3 residues outside the read, so it is completed with the germline J gene. The chain carries TRBV5-1 and TRBJ2-3, with 9 bases identical to TRBD1. The CDR3 is 14 amino acids. CDR1 and CDR2 (germline): SGHRS, YFSETQ. The CDR3: CASSNRGRQETQYF. The DNA read from the CDR3 is TGCGCCAGCAGCAACAGGGGGCGGCAAGAGACG.

The CDR3 DNA, read in part, is TGTGCCAGCAGCTCGGACCCTCAGGGGAATCAGCCG. Its translation is CASSSDPQGNQP. The CDR3, in full, reads CASSSDPQGNQPQYF. The chain is built from TRBV7-9 and TRBJ2-3, with D perhaps matching TRBD1 (6 bases). The CDR3 extends 3 residues past the end of the read, so its final part is completed from the germline J gene. This CDR3 is 15 amino acids long. Germline lookup yields CDR1 SEHNR and CDR2 FQNEAQ (reference sequence). Full variable domain (rest looked up from reference TRBV7-9 and TRBJ2-3): DTGVSQNPRHKITKRGQNVTFRCDPISEHNRLYWYRQTLGQGPEFLTYFQNEAQLEKSRLLSDRFSAERPKGSFSTLEIQRTEQGDSAMYLCASSSDPQGNQPQYFGPGTRLTVL.

Of note for this clone: The read halts 3 residues ahead of the CDR3 end, with the missing end drawn from the germline J gene. The rearrangement links TRBV6-4 to TRBJ2-3, with D tentatively TRBD1 (6 bases). V was clipped by 0 bases and J by 5 bases, with 12 bases between them. Germline loops: CDR1 MRHNA, CDR2 SNTAGT. The CDR3 loop spans 15 amino acids. The CDR3 loop is CASSDSVGARDTQYF. CDR3 DNA (partial): TGTGCCAGCAGTGACTCTGTGGGGGCGAGAGATACG.

A note on this clone: Read coverage stops 3 residues before the CDR3 terminus; the germline J gene supplies the remainder. The gene calls are TRBV18 and TRBJ2-2; D gene unclear. This CDR3 has 13 residues. Germline assignment: CDR1 KGHSH and CDR2 LQKENI. The CDR3 DNA, read in part, is TGTGCCAGCTCAGAGGTCCTAGGTGAAAAG. It encodes CASSEVLGEK. The complete CDR3 sequence is CASSEVLGEKLFF.

Concerning this clone itself: The read terminates 3 residues before the CDR3 end, so the remaining end is supplied by the germline J gene. The chain is built from TRBV20-1 and TRBJ2-3, with TRBD2 identical over 11 bases. CDR1 DFQATT and CDR2 SNEGSKA come from the germline V gene (reference sequence). This CDR3 is built from 13 residues. V shed 8 bases, J shed 2 bases, and the junction held 3 bases outside the gene matches. Incomplete CDR3 DNA: TGCAGTAAGACTAGCGGGAACACAGATACG. Amino acid sequence: CSKTSGNTDT. The entire CDR3 sequence reads CSKTSGNTDTQYF.

About this clone: Read coverage stops 3 residues before the CDR3 terminus; the germline J gene supplies the remainder. The chain is built from TRBV7-9 and TRBJ1-5; tentatively, D is TRBD1 (6 bases). The V gene's germline CDR1 is SEHNR and CDR2 FQNEAQ (reference sequence). CDR3 length: 13 residues. The V gene lost 5 bases and the J gene lost 6 bases, with 11 bases spanning the gap. CDR3 DNA (partial): TGTGCCAGCAGCCGACAGGAAGGTCAGCCC. Translation: CASSRQEGQP. In full, the CDR3 is CASSRQEGQPQHF.

With respect to this clone: The missing CDR3 end, 3 residues past where the read stops, is filled in from the germline J gene. V usage is TRBV2 and J usage is TRBJ2-7, with TRBD1 as a possible D gene (6 bases). Germline-derived CDR1 and CDR2 are SNHLY and FYNNEI. The CDR3 has 16 amino acids. Trimming stripped 5 bases from V and 4 bases from J, with 21 bases between. The CDR3 is CASSYPTGDTAYEQYF. The sequenced part of the CDR3 DNA is TGTGCCAGCAGTTACCCGACAGGCGACACAGCTTACGAG.

Comments on this clone: The read falls 3 residues short of the CDR3 end, and the missing part is taken from the germline J gene. J is TRBJ2-4 and V is TRBV5-1; D may be TRBD1 or TRBD2 (5 bases each). The CDR3 loop spans 13 amino acids. V was pared by 1 base and J by 7 bases, with 9 bases between. The germline gives CDR1 SGHRS, CDR2 YFSETQ. CDR3 DNA, as far as it was read: TGCGCCAGCAGCTTGCGCAGGGAGAACATT. Translating gives CASSLRRENI. The full CDR3 protein is CASSLRRENIQYF.

Regarding this clone: The CDR3 end is not reached by the read, which stops 3 residues before it; the germline J gene fills it in. The V gene is TRBV6-1, the J gene TRBJ1-2, with a tentative D call TRBD1 (6 bases). The CDR3 is made up of 15 amino acids. The germline V gene encodes CDR1 MNHNS and CDR2 SASEGT. Trimming removed 0 bases at V and 2 bases at J, with 10 bases between. The CDR3 sequence: CASSEAWGGNYGYTF. The sequenced part of the CDR3 DNA is TGTGCCAGCAGTGAAGCGTGGGGGGGCAACTATGGC.

Notes on this clone: The read finishes 3 residues shy of the CDR3 end, and the germline J gene is used to complete it. The V gene is TRBV5-1, the J gene TRBJ2-2, with 7 bases aligning to TRBD1. The length of the CDR3 is 16 residues. With 4 bases clipped from V and 4 bases from J, the junction kept 10 bases outside the gene matches. Per the germline V gene, CDR1 is SGHRS and CDR2 is YFSETQ. The CDR3 bases that were read are TGCGCCAGCAGCCTTAGGACAGGTGCGAGCACCGGGGAG. Its translation is CASSLRTGASTGE. The CDR3 as a whole reads CASSLRTGASTGELFF.

Regarding this clone: Read sequence stops 3 residues before the CDR3 end, and the germline J gene provides the missing end. This rearrangement joins TRBV7-9 to TRBJ1-1; no firm D call. Germline V lookup: CDR1 SEHNR, CDR2 FQNEAQ (reference sequence). CDR3 length: 13 residues. The part of the CDR3 DNA that was read is TGTGCCAGCAGTCCCAGGTGGCGCTCTGGA. This sequence encodes CASSPRWRSG. The whole CDR3 sequence reads CASSPRWRSGAFF.

Remarks on this clone: Read data end 3 residues before the CDR3 end; the end is taken from the germline J gene. The chain couples TRBV6-4 to TRBJ2-1, with TRBD1 identical over 7 bases. Germline V gene lookup returns CDR1 MRHNA and CDR2 SNTAGT. The CDR3 runs to 16 residues. Losses at the gene ends were 2 bases for V and 5 bases for J; bases not matched to a gene: 9. The CDR3 here is CASSDRQGGGNNEQFF. The DNA read from the CDR3 is TGTGCCAGCAGTGACAGACAGGGTGGAGGTAACAATGAG.

Comments on this clone: The read terminates 3 residues before the CDR3 end, so the remaining end is supplied by the germline J gene. V is TRBV23-1 and J is TRBJ2-5, with D possibly matching TRBD2 (6 bases). TRBV23-1 is an open reading frame, and its role is uncertain. The CDR3 is made up of 16 amino acids. The CDR3: CASRLSGTREADTQYF. The part of the CDR3 DNA that was read is TGCGCCAGCAGACTATCCGGGACTCGAGAGGCGGATACC.

A word on this clone: The read terminates 3 residues ahead of where the CDR3 ends, so the germline J gene completes it. The genes are TRBV20-1 and TRBJ2-1, with unresolved D. Germline CDR1 and CDR2: DFQATT and SNEGSKA (reference sequence). This CDR3 spans 11 amino acids. V lost 3 bases and J 6 bases, leaving 6 bases between the germline ends. This CDR3 reads CSASPVNEQFF. Partial CDR3 DNA: TGCAGTGCTAGCCCAGTCAATGAG.

Regarding this clone: The read stops 3 residues short of the end of the CDR3; the missing end is completed from the germline J gene. The chain links TRBV7-6 to TRBJ2-3; TRBD2 matches at 12 bases. Looked up from germline, CDR1 is SGHVS and CDR2 is FNYEAQ. The CDR3 totals 16 residues. CDR3 DNA, as far as it was read: TGTGCCAGCAGCTTAGGACTAGCGGGGGCCCAAGAGACG. Translation gives CASSLGLAGAQET. The full CDR3 protein reads CASSLGLAGAQETQYF.